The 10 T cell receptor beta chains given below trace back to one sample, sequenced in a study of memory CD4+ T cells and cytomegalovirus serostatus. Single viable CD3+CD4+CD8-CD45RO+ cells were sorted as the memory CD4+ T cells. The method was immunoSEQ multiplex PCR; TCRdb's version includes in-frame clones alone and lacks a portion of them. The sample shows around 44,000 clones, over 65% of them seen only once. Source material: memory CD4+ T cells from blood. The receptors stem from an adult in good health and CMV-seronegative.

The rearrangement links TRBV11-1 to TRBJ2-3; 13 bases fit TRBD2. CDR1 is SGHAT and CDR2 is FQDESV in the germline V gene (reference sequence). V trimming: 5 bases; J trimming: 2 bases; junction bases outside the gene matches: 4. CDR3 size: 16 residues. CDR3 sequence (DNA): TGTGCCAGCAGCCCGGGACTAGCGGGATACACAGATACGCAGTATTTT. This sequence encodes CASSPGLAGYTDTQYF.

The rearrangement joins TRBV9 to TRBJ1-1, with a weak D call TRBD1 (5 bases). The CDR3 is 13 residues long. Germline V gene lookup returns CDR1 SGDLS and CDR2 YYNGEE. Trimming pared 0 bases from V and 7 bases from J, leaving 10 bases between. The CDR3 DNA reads TGTGCCAGCAGCGTAGGTACAGGCCGTGAAGCTTTCTTT. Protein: CASSVGTGREAFF. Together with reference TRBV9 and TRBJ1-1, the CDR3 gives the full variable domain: DSGVTQTPKHLITATGQRVTLRCSPRSGDLSVYWYQQSLDQGLQFLIQYYNGEERAKGNILERFSAQQFPDLHSELNLSSLELGDSALYFCASSVGTGREAFFGQGTRLTVV.

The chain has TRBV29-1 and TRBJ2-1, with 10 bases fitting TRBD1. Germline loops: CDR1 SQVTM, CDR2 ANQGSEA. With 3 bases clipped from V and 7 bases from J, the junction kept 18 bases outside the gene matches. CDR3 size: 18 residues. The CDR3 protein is CSVDRTDRGGIQGNEQFF. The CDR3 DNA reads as TGCAGCGTTGACCGAACGGACAGGGGGGGGATACAAGGGAATGAGCAGTTCTTC.

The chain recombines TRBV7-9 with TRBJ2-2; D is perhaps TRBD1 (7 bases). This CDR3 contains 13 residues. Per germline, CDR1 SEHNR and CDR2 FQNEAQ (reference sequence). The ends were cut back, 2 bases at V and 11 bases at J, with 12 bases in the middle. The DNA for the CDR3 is TGTGCCAGCAGCTTAAGACAGGGACTCGAGCTGTTTTTT. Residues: CASSLRQGLELFF. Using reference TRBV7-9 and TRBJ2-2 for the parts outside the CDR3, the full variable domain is DTGVSQNPRHKITKRGQNVTFRCDPISEHNRLYWYRQTLGQGPEFLTYFQNEAQLEKSRLLSDRFSAERPKGSFSTLEIQRTEQGDSAMYLCASSLRQGLELFFGEGSRLTVL.

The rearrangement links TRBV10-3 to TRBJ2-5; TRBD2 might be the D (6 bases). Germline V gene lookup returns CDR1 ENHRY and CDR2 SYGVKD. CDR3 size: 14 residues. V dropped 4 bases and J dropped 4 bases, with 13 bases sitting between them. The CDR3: CAISVNGRGETQYF. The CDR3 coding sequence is TGTGCCATCAGTGTAAACGGGAGAGGAGAGACCCAGTACTTC.

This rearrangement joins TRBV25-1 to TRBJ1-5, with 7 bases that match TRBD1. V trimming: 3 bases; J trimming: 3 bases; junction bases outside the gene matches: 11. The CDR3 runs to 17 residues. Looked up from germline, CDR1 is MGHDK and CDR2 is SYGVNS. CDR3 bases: TGTGCCAGCAGTGACCGTAGGGGGCGCGGACCCAATCAGCCCCAGCATTTT. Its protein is CASSDRRGRGPNQPQHF.

The chain's CDR3 is CASSLGYRGRNEKLFF. CDR3 DNA: TGTGCCAGCAGCTTAGGGTACAGGGGGCGGAACGAAAAACTGTTTTTT. The J gene is TRBJ1-4, the V gene TRBV7-2, with TRBD1 identical over 9 bases. In germline, CDR1 is SGHTA, CDR2 FQGNSA. J was trimmed by 8 bases and V by 1 base; bases with no gene match: 8. The CDR3 sequence is 16 residues long.

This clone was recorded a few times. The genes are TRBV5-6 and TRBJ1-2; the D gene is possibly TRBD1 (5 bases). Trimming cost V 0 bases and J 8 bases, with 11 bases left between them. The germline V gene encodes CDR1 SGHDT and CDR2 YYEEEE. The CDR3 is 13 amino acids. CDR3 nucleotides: TGTGCCAGCAGCTTGGCGTCAGGGACCGGCTACACCTTC. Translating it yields CASSLASGTGYTF.

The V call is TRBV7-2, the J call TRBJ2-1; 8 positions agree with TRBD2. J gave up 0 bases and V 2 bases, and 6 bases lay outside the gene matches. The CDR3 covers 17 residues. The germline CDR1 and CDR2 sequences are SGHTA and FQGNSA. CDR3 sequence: CASSLRLAGLSYNEQFF. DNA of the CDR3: TGTGCCAGCAGCTTAAGGCTAGCGGGCCTCTCCTACAATGAGCAGTTCTTC.

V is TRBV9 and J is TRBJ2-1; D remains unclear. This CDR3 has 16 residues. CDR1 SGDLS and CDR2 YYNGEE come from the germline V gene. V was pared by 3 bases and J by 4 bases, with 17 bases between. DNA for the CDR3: TGTGCCAGCAGCGATACTCCTCTGCCCCCGTACAATGAGCAGTTCTTC. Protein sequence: CASSDTPLPPYNEQFF.